Listed here are 14 T cell receptor beta chains from one sample, sequenced in a study of chemoradiotherapy in HPV16-positive cancers (dated by TCRdb to between 2020 and 2023). Receptors were amplified or captured by the immunoSEQ multiplex PCR assay. TCRdb limited this immuneACCESS table to in-frame rearrangements with V and J called. A share of clones is missing; checked studies link under half to unresolved V genes, and the rest is unexplained. This sample comprises 6,500 to 10,000 clones, around 84% of them detected only once. 1.5% to 2% of the sample belongs to the ten largest clones. Sample collection was performed from a patient who underwent chemoradiotherapy. These receptors all stem from a human donor with HPV-associated anogenital cancer.

The chain employs TRBV11-2 and TRBJ1-1; D is unclear. V shed 1 base and J shed 4 bases, with 13 bases lying between them. The CDR3 consists of 15 residues. Germline loops: CDR1 SGHAT, CDR2 FQNNGV. This CDR3 is CASSLVLGRATEAFF. The CDR3, as DNA: TGTGCCAGCAGCTTAGTTCTCGGGAGGGCCACTGAAGCTTTCTTT.

The chain has TRBV7-9 and TRBJ2-4; D is tentatively TRBD1 or TRBD2 (6 bases each). The CDR3 covers 13 residues. The germline CDR1 and CDR2 sequences are SEHNR and FQNEAQ (reference sequence). The V end lost 0 bases, the J end lost 13 bases, and 13 bases lay between the germline ends. The CDR3 sequence is CASSLARTGAQYF. CDR3 bases: TGTGCCAGCAGCTTAGCGCGTACGGGGGCACAGTACTTC.

The rearrangement joins TRBV20-1 to TRBJ2-5, with D tentatively TRBD2 (5 bases). Per the germline V gene, CDR1 is DFQATT and CDR2 is SNEGSKA (reference sequence). V was trimmed by 1 base and J by 9 bases, leaving 6 bases between them. The CDR3 loop spans 10 amino acids. CDR3 sequence: CSARAGAQYF. The CDR3 region has the DNA TGCAGTGCTAGAGCCGGGGCCCAGTACTTC.

V usage is TRBV28 and J usage is TRBJ1-2, with D unclear. The CDR3 runs to 13 residues. The V gene's germline CDR1 is MDHEN and CDR2 SYDVKM. V lost 6 bases and J 4 bases, leaving 12 bases between the germline ends. The CDR3 nucleotides read TGTGCCAGCAGCCCCCCCCGAGTCTATGGCTACACCTTC. This encodes CASSPPRVYGYTF.

The rearrangement joins TRBV5-5 to TRBJ1-4; 7 bases fit TRBD1. From germline, CDR1 is SGHKS and CDR2 YYEKEE (reference sequence). Losses at the gene ends were 2 bases for V and 7 bases for J; bases not matched to a gene: 5. The CDR3 totals 14 residues. CDR3 loop: CASSLEGAGEKLFF. CDR3 bases: TGTGCCAGCAGCTTAGAGGGGGCCGGTGAAAAACTGTTTTTT. Full variable domain (missing parts from reference TRBV5-5 and TRBJ1-4): DAGVTQSPTHLIKTRGQQVTLRCSPISGHKSVSWYQQVLGQGPQFIFQYYEKEERGRGNFPDRFSARQFPNYSSELNVNALLLGDSALYLCASSLEGAGEKLFFGSGTQLSVL.

This rearrangement joins TRBV7-2 to TRBJ2-5; D gene ambiguous. The CDR3 consists of 11 residues. Germline-derived CDR1 and CDR2 are SGHTA and FQGNSA. V lost 5 bases to trimming and J lost 5 bases, with 6 bases between them. The CDR3 DNA follows: TGTGCCAGCAGCCCAGCGGAGACCCAGTACTTC. Translated, it gives CASSPAETQYF.

Only one count was recorded for this clone. DNA for the CDR3: TGTGCCAGCAGCTTAAGATCAGCGGGAGGGTCGGATACGCAGTATTTT. Encoded protein: CASSLRSAGGSDTQYF. The chain employs TRBV7-2 and TRBJ2-3; 10 nucleotides line up with TRBD2. The trim removed 2 bases at V and 6 bases at J, leaving 8 bases unmatched. CDR3 length: 16 residues. The V gene's germline CDR1 is SGHTA and CDR2 FQGNSA.

This chain connects TRBV19 to TRBJ1-5; 7 bases are a match to TRBD1. Germline V gene lookup returns CDR1 LNHDA and CDR2 SQIVND (reference sequence). This CDR3 is 13 amino acids long. V shed 9 bases and J 8 bases; nucleotides not matched to a gene: 10. The CDR3 nucleotides read TGTGCCAGCACCCGACAGGGTTTTGAGCCCCAGCATTTT. It codes for CASTRQGFEPQHF.

The J gene is TRBJ1-1, the V gene TRBV19; no firm D call. Germline-derived CDR1 and CDR2 are LNHDA and SQIVND (reference sequence). The CDR3 contains 13 residues. The V and J ends lost 4 bases and 1 base respectively, with 7 bases between them. DNA of the CDR3: TGTGCCAGTAGTAAAGGCCAGAACACTGAAGCTTTCTTT. It translates to CASSKGQNTEAFF.

The V gene is TRBV9, the J gene TRBJ2-5; D unresolved. Germline CDR1 SGDLS, CDR2 YYNGEE. This CDR3 comprises 14 residues. The V end lost 6 bases, the J end lost 5 bases, and 17 bases lay between the germline ends. CDR3 sequence reads: CASISTPGPETQYF. DNA of the CDR3: TGTGCCAGCATATCTACCCCTGGGCCCGAGACCCAGTACTTC.

The V gene is TRBV10-3, the J gene TRBJ1-4; D not resolved. The CDR3 totals 13 residues. V gave up 0 bases and J gave up 3 bases, with 2 bases separating them. The germline V gene has CDR1 ENHRY and CDR2 SYGVKD. CDR3 sequence: CAISESANEKLFF. CDR3 bases: TGTGCCATCAGTGAGTCTGCTAATGAAAAACTGTTTTTT.

As for this clone: Other nucleotide sequences from this sample produce the same CDR3. The chain is built from TRBV2 and TRBJ2-3; possibly TRBD2 for D (5 bases). Per germline, CDR1 SNHLY and CDR2 FYNNEI. V lost 5 bases, J lost 8 bases, and 8 bases lay in between. CDR3 length equals 11 residues. The CDR3 sequence: CASSRESTQYF. The CDR3 nucleotides read TGTGCCAGCAGTCGGGAATCTACGCAGTATTTT.

In this sample, this clone turned up once. The rearrangement links TRBV5-1 to TRBJ2-5, with TRBD2 matching 7 bases. The CDR3 has 16 amino acids. Germline CDR1 and CDR2: SGHRS and YFSETQ. J gave up 2 bases and V 0 bases, and 7 bases lay outside the gene matches. CDR3 loop: CASSLVGLAEQETQYF. CDR3 bases: TGCGCCAGCAGCTTGGTAGGCCTAGCGGAACAAGAGACCCAGTACTTC.

The chain has TRBV5-1 and TRBJ2-1; 7 bases line up with TRBD2. The ends lost 2 bases at V and 10 bases at J; junction bases unmatched: 12. CDR1 is SGHRS, CDR2 YFSETQ, per germline. The CDR3 runs 15 residues. The CDR3 bases are TGCGCCAGCAGCTTAGCGGGGAGGAACTTAGAGGAGCAGTTCTTC. This translates into CASSLAGRNLEEQFF.